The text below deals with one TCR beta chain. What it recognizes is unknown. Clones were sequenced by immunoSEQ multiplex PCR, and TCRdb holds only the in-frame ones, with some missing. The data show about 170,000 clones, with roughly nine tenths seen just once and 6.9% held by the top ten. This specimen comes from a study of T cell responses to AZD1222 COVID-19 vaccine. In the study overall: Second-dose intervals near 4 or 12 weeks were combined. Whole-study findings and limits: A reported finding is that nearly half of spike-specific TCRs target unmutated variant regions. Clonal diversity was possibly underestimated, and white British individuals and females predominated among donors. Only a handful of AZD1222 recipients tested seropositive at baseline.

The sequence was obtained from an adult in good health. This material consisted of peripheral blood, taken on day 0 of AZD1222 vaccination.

The CDR3 nucleotides are TGCGCCAGCAGCCAAGGGGGGTACCAAGAGACCCAGTACTTC. This translates into CASSQGGYQETQYF. V and J are TRBV4-1 and TRBJ2-5; either TRBD1 or TRBD2 may supply D (5 bases each). V lost 1 base and J 0 bases, leaving 6 bases between the germline ends. The CDR3 loop spans 14 amino acids. Per germline, CDR1 MGHRA and CDR2 YSYEKL.